Listed here is a single T cell receptor beta chain. This entry is derived from a study of shared clonotypes between healthy human individuals. Study overall: CD8 memory received one plate per donor, CD8 naive two, CD4 memory three and CD4 naive three.

CD45RO-negative CD8 cells positively selected for CCR7 made up the naive population, which excluded terminally differentiated effector memory CD45RA+ cells. Trimming left V 2 bases short and J 1 base short, with 11 bases between. Per germline, CDR1 WSHSY and CDR2 SAAADI. The CDR3 runs 15 residues. Repertoires were generated with immunoSEQ multiplex PCR, while TCRdb's copy carries only in-frame clones and drops some. The sample has 600,000 or so clones, about 95% seen once. The sequence was obtained from a woman in her twenties or thirties in good health. The sample comprised naive CD8+ T cells sorted from blood. V is TRBV10-2 and J is TRBJ2-5, with D unresolved. The CDR3 region has the DNA TGCGCCAGCAGTGAGGGAGTCCCCGTCCAAGAGACCCAGTACTTC. This encodes CASSEGVPVQETQYF.